This T cell receptor beta chain derives from a study of shared clonotypes between healthy human individuals. Germline CDR1 reads LNHDA; CDR2 reads SQIVND (reference sequence). The CDR3 spans 12 residues. V was cut by 3 bases and J by 6 bases, with 6 bases left in between. Study-level findings and limits: Deeper or shallower sequencing was expected to change how clonotypes are shared among donors. Only blood was sampled, and tissue TCR repertoires likely differ from blood ones.

In the original workflow: ImmunoSEQ only sent back junction sequences with no quality scores, so filtering was done differently. Clones were read by immunoSEQ multiplex PCR, and TCRdb kept only the in-frame ones, dropping some. V, J and clone size derive from that table, while D and trimming were established from the DNA sequence. The sample lists about 480,000 clones; more than 65% were seen once. Donors had no recently reported acute infections or vaccinations and were HIV-negative. Notes on this clone: No antigen is known for it. The same CDR3 can be traced to other DNA sequences in this sample.

The TCR sequence derives from a woman aged 40 to 50 in good health. Some clones in this sample may be carry-over from other donors' samples. The sequenced material came from PBMCs. The gene calls are TRBV19 and TRBJ2-1; a weak D match, TRBD1 (5 bases). CDR3 loop: CASSIRVNEQFF. DNA for the CDR3: TGTGCCAGTAGTATCAGGGTCAATGAGCAGTTCTTC.